The clone carrying this TCR beta chain was counted once. The antigen remains undetermined. The ends were cut back, 0 bases at V and 3 bases at J, with 3 bases in the middle. The CDR3 extends over 13 amino acids. In germline, CDR1 is LNHDA, CDR2 SQIVND (reference sequence). This specimen belongs to a study of cytomegalovirus exposure and HLA in healthy donors. Study findings and constraints: Researchers counted over 150 TCR beta chains as cytomegalovirus-associated. Clusters of TCRs from the first cohort tended to co-occur in the roughly 120 validation repertoires (as a later analysis found). Cytomegalovirus status was reportedly diagnosed by the classifier with high sensitivity and specificity.

The assay was immunoSEQ multiplex PCR, and TCRdb's table has in-frame clones only and misses some. Here the sample spans 200,000 to 250,000 clones, just over 90% being singletons. Donors were drawn from the approximately 130-subject validation cohort, separate from the roughly 700-subject first cohort. The sequence derives from a woman younger than 30 in good health and CMV-seronegative. This chain uses TRBV19 with TRBJ2-1; D not certain. The specimen was PBMCs. CDR3 amino acids: CASSIDSYNEQFF. The CDR3 DNA is TGTGCCAGTAGTATAGATAGCTACAATGAGCAGTTCTTC.